This T cell receptor beta chain was captured in a study of T-cell memory formation after mild COVID-19. Study background: The two donors had largely donor-specific TCR clusters.

There are 17 residues in the CDR3. V lost 6 bases and J lost 8; bases outside the gene matches: 14. TCRdb itself ran the 5' RACE reads through MiXCR, one entry per CDR3 protein. This table has roughly 250,000 distinct CDR3 sequences, roughly 17% appearing once. V usage is TRBV12-3 or TRBV12-4 and J usage is TRBJ1-6; 9 nucleotides align to TRBD1. The source is a man between 18 and 29 years old who had mild COVID-19 (a few samples of this study predate the infection). Cell type and time point are not known. The sample consisted of PBMCs or a T cell subset sorted from them (not recorded which). The DNA of the CDR3 is TGTGCCAGCAGCCGAACAGCGACAGGGGGAACGGATTCACCCCTCCACTTT. Its translation: CASSRTATGGTDSPLHF.